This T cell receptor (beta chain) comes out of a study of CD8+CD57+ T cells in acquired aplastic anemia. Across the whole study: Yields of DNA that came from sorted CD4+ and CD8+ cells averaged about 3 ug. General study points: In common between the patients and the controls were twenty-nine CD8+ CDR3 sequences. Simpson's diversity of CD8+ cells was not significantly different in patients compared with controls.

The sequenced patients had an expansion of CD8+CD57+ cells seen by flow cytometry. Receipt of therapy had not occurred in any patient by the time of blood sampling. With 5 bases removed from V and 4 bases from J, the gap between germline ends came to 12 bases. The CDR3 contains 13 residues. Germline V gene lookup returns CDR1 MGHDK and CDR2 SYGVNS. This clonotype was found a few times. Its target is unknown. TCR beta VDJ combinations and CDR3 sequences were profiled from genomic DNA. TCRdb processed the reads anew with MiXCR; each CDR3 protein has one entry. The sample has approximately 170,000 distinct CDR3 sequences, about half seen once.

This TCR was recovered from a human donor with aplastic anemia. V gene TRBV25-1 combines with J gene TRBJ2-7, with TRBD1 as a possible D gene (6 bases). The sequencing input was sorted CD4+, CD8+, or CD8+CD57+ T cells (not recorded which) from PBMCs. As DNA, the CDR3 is TGTGCCAGCAGTTCCGGGACACGTTACGAGCAGTACTTC. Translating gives CASSSGTRYEQYF.